This T cell receptor beta chain was profiled in a study of blood T cell repertoires in COVID-19. The authors' processing: Amplified reference gene primers provided the basis for estimating nucleated cell counts. Repertoires were generated with immunoSEQ multiplex PCR, while TCRdb's copy carries only in-frame clones and drops some. D and trimming were read from the DNA, whereas the V and J calls and clone size are those reported in that table. The data hold more than 150,000 clones, with around 90% observed a single time. With 4 bases clipped from V and 5 bases from J, the junction kept 9 bases outside the gene matches. CDR1 and CDR2 (germline): SGHKS, YYEKEE (reference sequence). The CDR3 is 15 amino acids.

This receptor was taken from a man aged 55 to 69 with acute or convalescent COVID-19. The sequenced sample was peripheral blood. The chain links TRBV5-5 to TRBJ2-1; 7 nucleotides match TRBD1. Written as DNA, the CDR3 is TGTGCCAGCAGCCCCTACAGGGGAAACCACAATGAGCAGTTCTTC. Translation gives CASSPYRGNHNEQFF.